This passage covers 20 T cell receptor beta chains from one sample sequenced in a study of T cells expressing NK-cell markers. From its re-call of the 5' RACE reads, TCRdb lists each CDR3 protein once, without DNA. The table lists 550,000 or so distinct CDR3 sequences. Sequenced input: blood T cells: a sorted CD56 or NKG2C T cell subset, CD4+ or CD8+ T cells, or bulk PBMC T cells (not recorded which). These receptors were taken from a man younger than 35 in good health.

This chain uses TRBV20-1 with TRBJ2-2; TCRdb's assignment of TRBD2 cannot be checked, as there is no DNA. This CDR3 spans 14 amino acids. Germline loops: CDR1 DFQATT, CDR2 SNEGSKA (reference sequence). The CDR3 loop reads CSALSGSGTGELFF.

The chain is built from TRBV24-1 and TRBJ2-3. The V gene's germline CDR1 is KGHDR and CDR2 SFDVKD. The CDR3 extends over 16 amino acids. The CDR3 spells CATSDMGPGYTDTQYF.

The chain couples TRBV7-9 to TRBJ2-1; TCRdb's D call, TRBD2, is unchecked because there is no DNA. The CDR3 extends over 13 amino acids. The V gene's germline CDR1 is SEHNR and CDR2 FQNEAQ (reference sequence). CDR3 residues: CASSLEVEGEQFF. Drawing the rest from reference TRBV7-9 and TRBJ2-1, the complete variable domain is DTGVSQNPRHKITKRGQNVTFRCDPISEHNRLYWYRQTLGQGPEFLTYFQNEAQLEKSRLLSDRFSAERPKGSFSTLEIQRTEQGDSAMYLCASSLEVEGEQFFGPGTRLTVL.

V and J are TRBV20-1 and TRBJ2-1; TCRdb's assignment of TRBD1 cannot be checked, as there is no DNA. Germline V lookup: CDR1 DFQATT, CDR2 SNEGSKA (reference sequence). This CDR3 is built from 14 residues. CDR3 sequence reads: CSARPETGLLGQFF.

This chain connects TRBV3-1 to TRBJ2-7. The CDR3 has 13 amino acids. Germline V gene lookup returns CDR1 LGHDT and CDR2 YNNKEL (reference sequence). CDR3 sequence: CASSRQGTYEQYF.

The chain links TRBV10-3 to TRBJ2-1; TCRdb's D call of TRBD2 is untestable without DNA. This CDR3 is built from 14 residues. From germline, CDR1 is ENHRY and CDR2 SYGVKD. CDR3 loop: CAISQREGLNEQFF.

V is TRBV6-1 and J is TRBJ2-1; the D call from TCRdb, TRBD1, cannot be confirmed without DNA. Germline assignment: CDR1 MNHNS and CDR2 SASEGT. The CDR3 length is 16 residues. This CDR3 is CASSPTGTRLYNEQFF.

The chain carries TRBV5-5 and TRBJ2-6. Germline CDR1 is SGHKS and CDR2 is YYEKEE (reference sequence). This CDR3 has 16 residues. This CDR3 is CASSFTDRPGANVLTF. The full variable domain, in which reference TRBV5-5 and TRBJ2-6 provide the parts outside the CDR3, is DAGVTQSPTHLIKTRGQQVTLRCSPISGHKSVSWYQQVLGQGPQFIFQYYEKEERGRGNFPDRFSARQFPNYSSELNVNALLLGDSALYLCASSFTDRPGANVLTFGAGSRLTVL.

The chain joins TRBV24-1 to TRBJ2-3; TCRdb indicates TRBD1, and absent DNA this call remains unverified. Germline CDR1 reads KGHDR; CDR2 reads SFDVKD. The CDR3 length is 14 residues. The CDR3 spells CATSGTGGGDTQYF.

The chain is built from TRBV9 and TRBJ2-3; the D call from TCRdb, TRBD2, cannot be confirmed without DNA. CDR1 and CDR2 from the germline V gene are SGDLS and YYNGEE. CDR3 size: 16 residues. Here the CDR3 reads CASSLPSRESTDTQYF. Full variable domain (missing parts from reference TRBV9 and TRBJ2-3): DSGVTQTPKHLITATGQRVTLRCSPRSGDLSVYWYQQSLDQGLQFLIQYYNGEERAKGNILERFSAQQFPDLHSELNLSSLELGDSALYFCASSLPSRESTDTQYFGPGTRLTVL.

The rearrangement links TRBV6-2 or TRBV6-3 to TRBJ2-7; the D call from TCRdb, TRBD1, cannot be confirmed without DNA. Germline assignment: CDR1 MNHEY and CDR2 SVGEGT. The CDR3 consists of 14 residues. The CDR3 reads CASSYLSHGYEQYF.

The J gene is TRBJ2-1, the V gene TRBV30; as DNA is missing, the TRBD1 call by TCRdb cannot be tested. This CDR3 has 14 residues. Germline lookup yields CDR1 GTSNPN and CDR2 SVGIG (reference sequence). CDR3 loop: CAWTDSFSYNEQFF.

The J gene is TRBJ2-1, the V gene TRBV14; TCRdb reports TRBD2, a call that lacks DNA to check it against. The germline V gene has CDR1 SGHDN and CDR2 FVKESK. The CDR3 runs 16 residues. The chain's CDR3 is CASSQIAGGPNNEQFF.

The chain combines TRBV29-1 with TRBJ2-5; the TCRdb D gene call, TRBD2, has no DNA to confirm it. Germline V gives CDR1 SQVTM, CDR2 ANQGSEA. The CDR3 is made up of 12 amino acids. CDR3 region: CSGKAGRETQYF.

The rearrangement joins TRBV7-2 to TRBJ2-1; TCRdb's D call of TRBD2 is untestable without DNA. The CDR3 contains 17 residues. Germline assignment: CDR1 SGHTA and CDR2 FQGNSA. The CDR3 protein is CASSLLREARYYNEQFF.

V and J are TRBV11-3 and TRBJ2-7; without DNA, the TCRdb call of TRBD1 cannot be checked. The germline V gene has CDR1 SGHNT and CDR2 YENEEA. This CDR3 region has 14 residues. The CDR3 sequence is CASSFGTDRYEQYF.

V is TRBV5-1 and J is TRBJ1-5. The germline gives CDR1 SGHRS, CDR2 YFSETQ. The CDR3 runs 15 residues. This CDR3 is CASSPTPYSNQPQHF.

This chain joins TRBV2 and TRBJ2-3; there is no DNA to check the TCRdb D call of TRBD1. The CDR3 loop spans 17 amino acids. CDR1 is SNHLY and CDR2 is FYNNEI in the germline V gene. The CDR3: CASSWASVPSSTDTQYF.

The rearrangement joins TRBV28 to TRBJ2-3. CDR3 length: 11 residues. Germline V gives CDR1 MDHEN, CDR2 SYDVKM. This chain's CDR3 is CASSLGGSQYF.

The J gene is TRBJ2-1, the V gene TRBV11-2; TCRdb reports TRBD2, a call that lacks DNA to check it against. The CDR3 covers 19 residues. Germline loops: CDR1 SGHAT, CDR2 FQNNGV. CDR3 residues: CASSLVLGGTSGRYNEQFF.